This T cell receptor beta chain appears in the sequencing data of a study of siplizumab effects on memory and regulatory T cells. Comments on this clone: What it recognizes is unknown.

The germline CDR1 and CDR2 sequences are SGHRS and YFSETQ. This CDR3 is built from 15 residues. Trimming took 0 bases from V and 1 from J, leaving 11 bases between them. Produced via immunoSEQ multiplex PCR; TCRdb's table is partial and in-frame only. The sample includes some 100,000 clones, roughly 93% of them seen just once. Whole-study results and caveats: Where siplizumab was present, mappable alloreactive CD4+ clones averaged approximately 70% Treg-derived, compared with about 25% in controls. The diversity of naive T cells seemed greater than that of memory cells, and their alloresponse contribution seemed major. Solely a minor proportion of alloreactive clones could be assigned to unstimulated subsets. Siplizumab cultures yielded proliferating Tregs whose suppressive function was not confirmed.

Sequencing was carried out using CD8+ T cells sorted from blood. The source of this sequence is a human donor in good health. The rearrangement joins TRBV5-1 to TRBJ2-7; a possible D gene is TRBD1 (5 bases). This CDR3 reads CASSLAPGPSYEQYF. CDR3 DNA: TGCGCCAGCAGCTTGGCCCCAGGGCCATCCTACGAGCAGTACTTC.